A single sample gave rise to the 18 T cell receptor beta chains below, sequenced in a study of blood T cell repertoires in COVID-19. Clones were sequenced by immunoSEQ multiplex PCR, and TCRdb holds only the in-frame ones, with some missing. This sample yields roughly 140,000 clones, of which around 84% are seen a single time; about 6.8% belongs to the top ten. The specimen was peripheral blood. The receptors here all came from a woman in her forties or fifties in a cohort sampled during active or convalescent COVID-19.

The chain employs TRBV6-5 and TRBJ2-3, with D possibly TRBD1 on 7 matching bases. The CDR3 is 16 amino acids. Germline CDR1 and CDR2: MNHEY and SVGAGI. The V end was cut by 0 bases, the J end by 2 bases, with 12 bases between. CDR3 region: CASSYSTGDFTDTQYF. The DNA of the CDR3 is TGTGCCAGCAGTTACTCAACAGGGGACTTCACAGATACGCAGTATTTT.

V is TRBV29-1 and J is TRBJ2-1; 9 bases are a match to TRBD2. The junction had 14 bases not matched to a gene; V was cut back by 1 base and J by 7 bases. The CDR3 has 17 residues. In germline, CDR1 is SQVTM, CDR2 ANQGSEA. CDR3 DNA sequence: TGCAGCGTTGAAGCGCCCCTGGGACTAGCACCCCGGAATGAGCAGTTCTTC. This sequence encodes CSVEAPLGLAPRNEQFF.

This sequence joins TRBV30 and TRBJ1-2; D is possibly TRBD1 (6 bases). This CDR3 is built from 12 residues. Germline V gene data show CDR1 as GTSNPN and CDR2 as SVGIG (reference sequence). The germline V and J ends were trimmed by 2 bases and 5 bases, with 9 bases remaining between them. DNA for the CDR3: TGTGCCTGGAGTCCGACAGGTTATGGCTACACCTTC. Amino acid sequence: CAWSPTGYGYTF.

This sequence joins TRBV12-3 or TRBV12-4 and TRBJ1-5; D is unclear. CDR3 length equals 13 residues. The germline V and J ends were trimmed by 7 bases and 6 bases, with 13 bases remaining between them. The CDR3 DNA sequence: TGTGCCAGCACCCAGACATATACTCAGCCCCAGCATTTT. Translation: CASTQTYTQPQHF.

The chain uses TRBV19 and TRBJ2-1; 8 bases are shared with TRBD1. The J segment lost 7 bases and the V segment lost 5 bases, leaving 10 bases of the junction unmatched. The CDR3 totals 15 residues. From germline, CDR1 is LNHDA and CDR2 SQIVND (reference sequence). In DNA form, the CDR3 reads TGTGCCAGTAGTCCCCAGGGGGCGGTTTATAATGAGCAGTTCTTC. Its translation: CASSPQGAVYNEQFF.

This clone was found many times. The V and J genes are TRBV10-1 and TRBJ2-1; TRBD2 matches 9 bases. This CDR3 is 13 amino acids long. The V gene's germline CDR1 is WNHNN and CDR2 SYGVQD (reference sequence). V shed 8 bases and J 9 bases; nucleotides not matched to a gene: 8. The DNA for the CDR3 is TGCGCCAGCCGATCTAGCGGGGCAGGTGAGCAGTTCTTC. Translated, it gives CASRSSGAGEQFF.

The V gene is TRBV5-1, the J gene TRBJ2-7; tentatively, D is TRBD1 (6 bases). V lost 1 base and J 2 bases, leaving 10 bases between the germline ends. This CDR3 spans 14 amino acids. Germline CDR1 reads SGHRS; CDR2 reads YFSETQ. The CDR3 reads CASSLQGLTYEQYF. As DNA, the CDR3 is TGCGCCAGCAGCTTGCAGGGGCTAACCTACGAGCAGTACTTC.

The sample holds a few counts of this clone. The rearrangement joins TRBV5-1 to TRBJ2-7; TRBD1 matches 10 bases. V trimming: 4 bases; J trimming: 5 bases; junction bases outside the gene matches: 6. The CDR3 totals 14 residues. Germline-derived CDR1 and CDR2 are SGHRS and YFSETQ. CDR3 sequence (DNA): TGCGCCAGCAGCCCGGGACAGGGGCCCCACGAGCAGTACTTC. It specifies CASSPGQGPHEQYF.

Here the CDR3 reads CASSYVQGTQQFF. The CDR3 DNA sequence: TGTGCCAGCAGTTACGTTCAGGGCACGCAGCAGTTCTTC. The genes are TRBV6-5 and TRBJ2-1; perhaps TRBD1 as D (5 bases). CDR3 length equals 13 residues. V lost 2 bases, J lost 11 bases, and 13 bases lay in between. Germline V gene lookup returns CDR1 MNHEY and CDR2 SVGAGI.

In its sample, this clone was seen a few times. The chain has TRBV11-2 and TRBJ1-2, with TRBD1 matching over 8 bases. This CDR3 contains 14 residues. CDR1 SGHAT and CDR2 FQNNGV come from the germline V gene. J was trimmed by 3 bases and V by 7 bases; bases with no gene match: 7. The CDR3 protein is CASTLGQGYYGYTF. Here the CDR3 DNA reads TGTGCCAGCACCCTCGGACAGGGCTACTATGGCTACACCTTC.

This clone was detected ten times or more. V usage is TRBV4-2 and J usage is TRBJ2-3; D ambiguous. Germline V lookup: CDR1 LGHNA, CDR2 YNFKEQ. V lost 0 bases to trimming and J lost 2 bases, with 6 bases between them. The CDR3 consists of 14 residues. This CDR3 reads CASSQDGLTDTQYF. CDR3 DNA: TGTGCCAGCAGCCAAGATGGGCTCACAGATACGCAGTATTTT.

This clone was found once. This chain uses TRBV5-1 with TRBJ2-2; 7 positions match TRBD2. The CDR3 is 16 residues long. With 0 bases clipped from V and 3 bases from J, the junction kept 5 bases outside the gene matches. Looked up from germline, CDR1 is SGHRS and CDR2 is YFSETQ. DNA for the CDR3: TGCGCCAGCAGCTTGGTAGGCGGGGGTTACACCGGGGAGCTGTTTTTT. Residues: CASSLVGGGYTGELFF.

This chain joins TRBV11-2 and TRBJ2-5; D perhaps matches TRBD2 (5 bases). Germline CDR1 and CDR2: SGHAT and FQNNGV. V lost 3 bases, J lost 3 bases, and 8 bases lay in between. This CDR3 region has 13 residues. Here the CDR3 reads CASSFRLKETQYF. The CDR3 DNA is TGTGCCAGCAGCTTCCGACTAAAAGAGACCCAGTACTTC.

This chain joins TRBV24-1 and TRBJ2-6; 9 bases are a match to TRBD1. V lost 4 bases, J lost 0 bases, and 6 bases stayed unmatched. CDR1 is KGHDR and CDR2 is SFDVKD in the germline V gene. CDR3 length: 18 residues. DNA for the CDR3: TGTGCCACCAGTGAGGGACAGGGAAGTATCTCTGGGGCCAACGTCCTGACTTTC. This gives the protein CATSEGQGSISGANVLTF.

The chain joins TRBV4-3 to TRBJ2-5; the match to TRBD1 covers 7 bases. There are 15 residues in the CDR3. V trimming: 0 bases; J trimming: 3 bases; junction bases outside the gene matches: 4. CDR1 LGHNA and CDR2 YSLEER come from the germline V gene. CDR3 nucleotide sequence: TGCGCCAGCAGCCAAGACCGGGACAGAAAAGAGACCCAGTACTTC. The encoded protein is CASSQDRDRKETQYF.

This CDR3 reads CASGTDSYSYEQYF. The CDR3 DNA follows: TGTGCCAGCGGCACGGACAGCTACTCCTACGAGCAGTACTTC. This sequence joins TRBV6-6 and TRBJ2-7, with D maybe TRBD1 (6 bases). The CDR3 runs 14 residues. V shed 8 bases and J shed 0 bases, with 14 bases lying between them. Germline-derived CDR1 and CDR2 are MNHNY and SVGAGI (reference sequence).

The chain joins TRBV19 to TRBJ1-4; D remains ambiguous. CDR3 size: 13 residues. Germline-derived CDR1 and CDR2 are LNHDA and SQIVND (reference sequence). V lost 3 bases and J 5 bases, leaving 7 bases between the germline ends. CDR3 nucleotides: TGTGCCAGTAGTATCGCGGGAAATGAAAAACTGTTTTTT. Protein sequence: CASSIAGNEKLFF.

This sequence joins TRBV28 and TRBJ1-2, with 10 bases identical to TRBD1. After removal of 5 bases from V and 4 bases from J, the junction contained 7 bases not matched to a gene. Germline CDR1 is MDHEN and CDR2 is SYDVKM. The CDR3 consists of 15 residues. The CDR3: CASSPFDRGLYGYTF. In DNA form, the CDR3 reads TGTGCCAGCAGTCCCTTCGACAGGGGGCTCTATGGCTACACCTTC.